One and the same sample provided the 13 T cell receptor beta chains below, sequenced in a study of cytomegalovirus exposure and HLA in healthy donors (dated by TCRdb to the late 2010s). The library was made by the immunoSEQ multiplex PCR assay. For the multiplex PCR, a mixture combining 60 forward primers for TCR Vbeta segments and 13 reverse primers for TCR Jbeta segments was used. TCRdb took this table from immuneACCESS and kept in-frame rearrangements with V and J called. Such tables lack part of the clones; where checked against another copy, unresolved V genes explain under half of the gap, and the rest is unexplained. The sample includes over 150,000 clones, with about four fifths observed a single time. The ten largest clones capture about 0.094% of the sample. The specimen was PBMCs. These receptors were collected from a boy aged 2 to 10 in good health and CMV-seronegative.

This clone was recorded only once. The identical CDR3 is also encoded by other nucleotide sequences in the sample. V and J are TRBV5-1 and TRBJ2-1; 8 bases agree with TRBD2. V lost 1 base, J lost 0 bases, and 0 bases stayed unmatched. This CDR3 comprises 15 residues. The germline CDR1 and CDR2 sequences are SGHRS and YFSETQ. The CDR3 bases are TGCGCCAGCAGCTTGAGCGGGGGCTCCTACAATGAGCAGTTCTTC. Protein product: CASSLSGGSYNEQFF.

The CDR3, as DNA: TGTGCCAGCAGCGTGGCCGGGGGGGCCCGCACCGGGGAGCTGTTTTTT. Translating gives CASSVAGGARTGELFF. The V gene is TRBV7-6, the J gene TRBJ2-2; 8 nucleotides line up with TRBD2. CDR1 is SGHVS, CDR2 FNYEAQ, per germline. The CDR3 has 16 residues. Unmatched junction bases numbered 9, after V lost 5 bases and J lost 4 bases.

A word on this clone: Its ends do not fully match the called genes, so a read error is possible. The same CDR3 arises from other DNA sequences in this sample as well. CDR3 bases: TGCGCCAGCAGCTTAAACTCGGGAGCGGGGGGAGGTACGCAGTATTTT. This encodes CASSLNSGAGGGTQYF. The chain links TRBV7-2 to TRBJ2-3; TRBD2 matches at 9 bases. CDR1 and CDR2 (germline): SGHTA, FQGNSA. CDR3 size: 16 residues.

The chain has TRBV4-2 and TRBJ2-1; D gene uncertain. V was cut by 0 bases and J by 4 bases, with 13 bases left in between. Per germline, CDR1 LGHNA and CDR2 YNFKEQ. The CDR3 runs to 16 residues. CDR3 bases: TGTGCCAGCAGCCAAGATCTAGAAACTTTTTACAATGAGCAGTTCTTC. This gives the protein CASSQDLETFYNEQFF.

This chain uses TRBV7-6 with TRBJ1-4; a weak D match, TRBD1 (5 bases). V gave up 0 bases and J gave up 7 bases, with 9 bases separating them. The CDR3 spans 14 residues. From germline, CDR1 is SGHVS and CDR2 FNYEAQ. CDR3 in amino acids: CASSLAGTGEKLFF. DNA of the CDR3: TGTGCCAGCAGCTTAGCCGGGACTGGTGAAAAACTGTTTTTT.

J is TRBJ1-1 and V is TRBV5-5; D is unresolved. The germline CDR1 and CDR2 sequences are SGHKS and YYEKEE (reference sequence). The CDR3 contains 13 residues. V gave up 0 bases and J gave up 5 bases, with 8 bases separating them. The CDR3 DNA is TGTGCCAGCAGCTTGGAACGGGTAACTGAAGCTTTCTTT. The encoded protein is CASSLERVTEAFF.

This clone was recorded a few times. This sequence joins TRBV29-1 and TRBJ1-1; 7 bases line up with TRBD1. Germline assignment: CDR1 SQVTM and CDR2 ANQGSEA. J lost 4 bases, V lost 7 bases, and 6 bases had no gene match. CDR3 length equals 12 residues. The CDR3 region has the DNA TGCAGCGGACAGGGTTCGGGCACTGAAGCTTTCTTT. This codes for CSGQGSGTEAFF.

The rearrangement joins TRBV7-3 to TRBJ2-7; the D gene is possibly TRBD1 (5 bases). The germline CDR1 and CDR2 sequences are SGHTA and FQGTGA. The CDR3 runs to 11 residues. Trimming stripped 5 bases from V and 5 bases from J, with 7 bases between. The CDR3 sequence: CASSLGDEQYF. CDR3 coding DNA: TGTGCCAGCAGCCTAGGGGACGAGCAGTACTTC.

This chain uses TRBV19 with TRBJ1-2; D gene ambiguous. Germline-derived CDR1 and CDR2 are LNHDA and SQIVND (reference sequence). Trimming took 7 bases from V and 0 from J, leaving 12 bases between them. This CDR3 is built from 14 residues. CDR3 region: CASINWGANYGYTF. CDR3 DNA sequence: TGTGCCAGTATCAATTGGGGAGCTAACTATGGCTACACCTTC.

The CDR3 is CASSSILGGRYF. DNA for the CDR3: TGTGCCAGCAGTTCCATCCTGGGGGGGAGATACTTC. The chain is built from TRBV6-5 and TRBJ2-4, with 7 bases matching TRBD2. CDR3 length: 12 amino acids. V lost 4 bases, J lost 16 bases, and 10 bases stayed unmatched. Germline V gives CDR1 MNHEY, CDR2 SVGAGI.

This chain connects TRBV27 to TRBJ2-2, with TRBD2 identical over 11 bases. The CDR3 covers 15 residues. V shed 6 bases and J 5 bases; nucleotides not matched to a gene: 5. From germline, CDR1 is MNHEY and CDR2 SMNVEV (reference sequence). The CDR3 nucleotides are TGTGCCAGCAGGATAGCGGGGGGGACAACCGGGGAGCTGTTTTTT. This translates into CASRIAGGTTGELFF.

The rearrangement links TRBV7-9 to TRBJ2-1, with TRBD2 matching over 11 bases. This CDR3 is 19 amino acids long. From germline, CDR1 is SEHNR and CDR2 FQNEAQ (reference sequence). V lost 5 bases, J lost 3 bases, and 15 bases stayed unmatched. The DNA for the CDR3 is TGTGCCAGCAGCCTCGCAGTTAGCGGGGGGGCCGAAGACTACAATGAGCAGTTCTTC. This codes for CASSLAVSGGAEDYNEQFF. Full variable domain (rest looked up from reference TRBV7-9 and TRBJ2-1): DTGVSQNPRHKITKRGQNVTFRCDPISEHNRLYWYRQTLGQGPEFLTYFQNEAQLEKSRLLSDRFSAERPKGSFSTLEIQRTEQGDSAMYLCASSLAVSGGAEDYNEQFFGPGTRLTVL.

This clone showed up just a few times. The V call is TRBV11-2, the J call TRBJ2-4, with TRBD2 matching over 8 bases. Germline V gene lookup returns CDR1 SGHAT and CDR2 FQNNGV. The CDR3 consists of 18 residues. V shed 1 base, J shed 2 bases, and the junction held 10 bases outside the gene matches. The CDR3 loop is CASSLGGGASGPKNIQYF. Written as DNA, the CDR3 is TGTGCCAGCAGCTTAGGAGGAGGGGCTAGCGGGCCCAAAAACATTCAGTACTTC.